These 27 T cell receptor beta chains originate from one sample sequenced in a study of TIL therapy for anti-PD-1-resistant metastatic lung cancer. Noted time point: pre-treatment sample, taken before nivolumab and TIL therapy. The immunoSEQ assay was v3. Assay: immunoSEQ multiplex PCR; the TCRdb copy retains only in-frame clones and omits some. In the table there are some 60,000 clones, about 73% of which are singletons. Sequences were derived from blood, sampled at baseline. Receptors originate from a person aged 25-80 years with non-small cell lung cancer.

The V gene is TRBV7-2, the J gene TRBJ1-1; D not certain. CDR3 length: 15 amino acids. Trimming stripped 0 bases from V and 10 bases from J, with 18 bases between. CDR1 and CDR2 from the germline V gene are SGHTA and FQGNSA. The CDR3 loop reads CASSLALTEGFRAFF. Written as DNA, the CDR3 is TGTGCCAGCAGCTTAGCGCTGACTGAGGGCTTTAGAGCTTTCTTT. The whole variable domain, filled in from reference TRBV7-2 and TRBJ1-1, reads GAGVSQSPSNKVTEKGKDVELRCDPISGHTALYWYRQSLGQGLEFLIYFQGNSAPDKSGLPSDRFSAERTGGSVSTLTIQRTQQEDSAVYLCASSLALTEGFRAFFGQGTRLTVV.

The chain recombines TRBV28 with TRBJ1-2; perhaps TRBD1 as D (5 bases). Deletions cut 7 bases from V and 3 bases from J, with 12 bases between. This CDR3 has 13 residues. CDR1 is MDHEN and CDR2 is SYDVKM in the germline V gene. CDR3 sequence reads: CASIQAGYYGYTF. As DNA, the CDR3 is TGTGCCAGCATACAGGCTGGATACTATGGCTACACCTTC.

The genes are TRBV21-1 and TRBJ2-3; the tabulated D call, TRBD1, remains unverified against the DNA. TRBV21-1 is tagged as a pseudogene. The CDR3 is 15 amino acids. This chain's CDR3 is CASSKNRVSTDTQYF. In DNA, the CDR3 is TGTGCCAGCAGCAAGAACAGGGTTAGCACAGATACGCAGTATTTT.

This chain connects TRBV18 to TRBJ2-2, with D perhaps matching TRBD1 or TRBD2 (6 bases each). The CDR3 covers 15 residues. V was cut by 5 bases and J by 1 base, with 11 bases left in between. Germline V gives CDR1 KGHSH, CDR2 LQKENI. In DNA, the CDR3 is TGTGCCAGCTCAACCGGGGGCAGGAACACCGGGGAGCTGTTTTTT. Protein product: CASSTGGRNTGELFF.

CDR3 sequence: CASSPQSSPYGYTF. The CDR3 DNA is TGTGCCAGCAGCCCACAAAGTTCCCCCTATGGCTACACCTTC. The genes are TRBV7-2 and TRBJ1-2; D is uncertain. The CDR3 is 14 residues long. Trimming cost V 5 bases and J 4 bases, with 14 bases left between them. The germline gives CDR1 SGHTA, CDR2 FQGNSA.

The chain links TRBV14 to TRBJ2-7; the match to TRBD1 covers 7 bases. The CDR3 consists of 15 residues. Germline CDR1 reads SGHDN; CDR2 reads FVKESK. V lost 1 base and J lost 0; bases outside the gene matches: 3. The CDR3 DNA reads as TGTGCCAGCAGCCAAGTACCAGGGGGCTCCTACGAGCAGTACTTC. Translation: CASSQVPGGSYEQYF.

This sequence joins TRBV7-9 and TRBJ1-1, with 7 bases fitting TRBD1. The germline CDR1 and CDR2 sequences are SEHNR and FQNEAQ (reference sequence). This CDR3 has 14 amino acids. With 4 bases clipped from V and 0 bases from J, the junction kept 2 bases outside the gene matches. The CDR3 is CASSSGQLNTEAFF. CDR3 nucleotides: TGTGCCAGCAGCTCGGGACAGTTGAACACTGAAGCTTTCTTT.

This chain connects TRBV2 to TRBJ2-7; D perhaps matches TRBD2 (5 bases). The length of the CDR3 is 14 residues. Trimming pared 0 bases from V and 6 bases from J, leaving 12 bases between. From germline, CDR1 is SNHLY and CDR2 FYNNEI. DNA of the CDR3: TGTGCCAGCAGTGAAGCGCTTCCGGGGAGCGAGCAGTACTTC. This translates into CASSEALPGSEQYF.

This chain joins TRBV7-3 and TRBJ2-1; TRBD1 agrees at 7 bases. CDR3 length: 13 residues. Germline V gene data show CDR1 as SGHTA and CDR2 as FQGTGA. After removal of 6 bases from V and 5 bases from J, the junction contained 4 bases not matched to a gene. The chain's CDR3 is CASSWDRNNEQFF. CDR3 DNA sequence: TGTGCCAGCAGTTGGGACAGAAACAATGAGCAGTTCTTC. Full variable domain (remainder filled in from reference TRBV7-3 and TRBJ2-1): GAGVSQTPSNKVTEKGKYVELRCDPISGHTALYWYRQSLGQGPEFLIYFQGTGAADDSGLPNDRFFAVRPEGSVSTLKIQRTERGDSAVYLCASSWDRNNEQFFGPGTRLTVL.

The CDR3 reads CASSLGGAETYEQYF. CDR3 coding DNA: TGTGCCAGCAGCTTAGGTGGGGCCGAAACCTACGAGCAGTACTTC. This chain uses TRBV11-3 with TRBJ2-7; D perhaps matches TRBD1 (5 bases). Germline values: CDR1 SGHNT, CDR2 YENEEA. The CDR3 is made up of 15 amino acids. V was cut by 1 base and J by 2 bases, with 12 bases left in between.

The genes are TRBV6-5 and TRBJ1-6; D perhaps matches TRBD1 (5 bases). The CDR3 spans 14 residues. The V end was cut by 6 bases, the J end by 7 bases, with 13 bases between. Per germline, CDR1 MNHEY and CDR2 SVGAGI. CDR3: CASSPGTANSPLHF. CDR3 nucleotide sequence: TGTGCCAGCAGCCCAGGGACTGCCAATTCACCCCTCCACTTT.

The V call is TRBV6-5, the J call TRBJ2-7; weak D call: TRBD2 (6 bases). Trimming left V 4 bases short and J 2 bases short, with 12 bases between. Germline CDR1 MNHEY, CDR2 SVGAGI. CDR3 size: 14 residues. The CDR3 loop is CASSLTSFTYEQYF. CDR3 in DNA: TGTGCCAGCAGTTTGACTAGTTTTACCTACGAGCAGTACTTC.

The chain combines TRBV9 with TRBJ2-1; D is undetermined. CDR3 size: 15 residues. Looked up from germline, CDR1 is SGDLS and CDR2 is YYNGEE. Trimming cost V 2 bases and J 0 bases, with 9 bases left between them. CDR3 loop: CASSVSIGSYNEQFF. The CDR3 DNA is TGTGCCAGCAGCGTTAGCATCGGCTCCTACAATGAGCAGTTCTTC.

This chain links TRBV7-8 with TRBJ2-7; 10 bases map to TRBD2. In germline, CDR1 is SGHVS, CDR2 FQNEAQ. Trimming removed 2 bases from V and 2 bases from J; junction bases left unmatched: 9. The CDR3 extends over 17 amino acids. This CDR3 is CASSLPRGLAGAYEQYF. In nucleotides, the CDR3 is TGTGCCAGCAGCTTACCGAGGGGGCTAGCGGGGGCCTACGAGCAGTACTTC.

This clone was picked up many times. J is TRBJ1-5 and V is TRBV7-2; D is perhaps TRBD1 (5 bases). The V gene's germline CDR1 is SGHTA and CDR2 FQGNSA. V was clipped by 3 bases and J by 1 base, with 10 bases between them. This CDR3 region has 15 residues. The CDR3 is CASSFVGDSNQPQHF. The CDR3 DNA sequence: TGTGCCAGCAGCTTTGTCGGGGACAGCAATCAGCCCCAGCATTTT.

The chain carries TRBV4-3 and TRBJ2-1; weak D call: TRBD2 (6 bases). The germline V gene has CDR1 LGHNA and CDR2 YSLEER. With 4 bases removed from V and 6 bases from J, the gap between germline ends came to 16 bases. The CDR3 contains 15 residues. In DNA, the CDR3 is TGCGCCAGCAGCCCGGAGGGGCAGGGAGGCAATGAGCAGTTCTTC. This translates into CASSPEGQGGNEQFF.

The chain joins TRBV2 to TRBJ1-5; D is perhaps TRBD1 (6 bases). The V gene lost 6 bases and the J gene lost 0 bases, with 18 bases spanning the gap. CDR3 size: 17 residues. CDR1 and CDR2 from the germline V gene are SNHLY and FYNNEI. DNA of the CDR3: TGTGCCAGCAGGTTGAGGGTTGGGGGCTCTAGCAATCAGCCCCAGCATTTT. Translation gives CASRLRVGGSSNQPQHF.

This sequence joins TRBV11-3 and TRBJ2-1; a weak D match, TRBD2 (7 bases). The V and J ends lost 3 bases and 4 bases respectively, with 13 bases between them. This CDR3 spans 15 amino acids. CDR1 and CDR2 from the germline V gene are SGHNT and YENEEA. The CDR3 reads CASSFGGGAYNEQFF. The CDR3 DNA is TGTGCCAGCAGCTTTGGAGGGGGGGCATACAATGAGCAGTTCTTC.

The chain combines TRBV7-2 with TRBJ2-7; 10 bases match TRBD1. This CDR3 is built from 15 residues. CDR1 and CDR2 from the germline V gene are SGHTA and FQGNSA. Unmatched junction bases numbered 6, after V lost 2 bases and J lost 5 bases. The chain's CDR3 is CASSLMTGGLHEQYF. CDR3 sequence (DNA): TGTGCCAGCAGCTTAATGACAGGGGGCCTTCACGAGCAGTACTTC.

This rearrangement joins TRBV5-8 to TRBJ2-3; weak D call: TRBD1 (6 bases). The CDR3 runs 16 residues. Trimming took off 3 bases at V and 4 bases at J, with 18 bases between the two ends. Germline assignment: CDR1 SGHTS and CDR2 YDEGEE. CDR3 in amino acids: CASSSGDGLVADTQYF. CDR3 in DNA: TGTGCCAGCAGCTCAGGGGACGGCCTCGTGGCAGATACGCAGTATTTT.

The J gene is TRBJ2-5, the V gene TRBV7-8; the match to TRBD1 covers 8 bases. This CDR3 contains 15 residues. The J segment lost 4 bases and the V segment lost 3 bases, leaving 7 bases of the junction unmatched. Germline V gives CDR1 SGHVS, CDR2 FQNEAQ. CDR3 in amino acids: CASSFGQGAGETQYF. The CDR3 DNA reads TGTGCCAGCAGCTTTGGTCAGGGGGCGGGAGAGACCCAGTACTTC.

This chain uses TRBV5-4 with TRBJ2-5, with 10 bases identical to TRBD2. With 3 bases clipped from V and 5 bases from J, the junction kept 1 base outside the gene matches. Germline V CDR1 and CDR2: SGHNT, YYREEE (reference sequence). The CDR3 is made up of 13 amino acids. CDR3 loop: CASSSSGSETQYF. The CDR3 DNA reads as TGTGCCAGCAGCTCTAGCGGGAGTGAGACCCAGTACTTC. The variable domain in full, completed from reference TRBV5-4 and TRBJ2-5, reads ETGVTQSPTHLIKTRGQQVTLRCSSQSGHNTVSWYQQALGQGPQFIFQYYREEENGRGNFPPRFSGLQFPNYSSELNVNALELDDSALYLCASSSSGSETQYFGPGTRLLVL.

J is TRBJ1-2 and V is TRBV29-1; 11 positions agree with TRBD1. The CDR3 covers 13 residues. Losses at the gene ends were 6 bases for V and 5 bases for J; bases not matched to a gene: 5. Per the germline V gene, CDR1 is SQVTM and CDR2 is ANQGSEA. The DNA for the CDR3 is TGCAGCGTACGGACAGGGGGCAATTATGGCTACACCTTC. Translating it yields CSVRTGGNYGYTF.

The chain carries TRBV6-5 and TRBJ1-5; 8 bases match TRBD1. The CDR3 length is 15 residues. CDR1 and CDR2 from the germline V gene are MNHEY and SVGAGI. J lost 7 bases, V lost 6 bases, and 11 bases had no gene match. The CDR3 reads CASSPGQGLRQPQHF. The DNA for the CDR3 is TGTGCCAGCAGCCCCGGACAGGGCCTGAGGCAGCCCCAGCATTTT.

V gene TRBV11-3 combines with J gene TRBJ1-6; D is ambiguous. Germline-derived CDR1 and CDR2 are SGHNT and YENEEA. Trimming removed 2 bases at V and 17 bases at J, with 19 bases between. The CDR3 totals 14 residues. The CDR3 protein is CASSLSGSNPVFHF. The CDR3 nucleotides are TGTGCCAGCAGCTTAAGCGGGAGCAATCCGGTATTCCACTTT. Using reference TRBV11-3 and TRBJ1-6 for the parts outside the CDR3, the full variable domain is EAGVVQSPRYKIIEKKQPVAFWCNPISGHNTLYWYLQNLGQGPELLIRYENEEAVDDSQLPKDRFSAERLKGVDSTLKIQPAELGDSAVYLCASSLSGSNPVFHFGNGTRLTVT.

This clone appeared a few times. The CDR3: CASSSGQRDQAFF. The CDR3 nucleotides are TGCGCCAGCAGCAGCGGACAGAGAGATCAGGCTTTCTTT. The chain combines TRBV4-3 with TRBJ1-1; the D gene is possibly TRBD1 (6 bases). This CDR3 contains 13 residues. With 5 bases removed from V and 11 bases from J, the gap between germline ends came to 18 bases. CDR1 is LGHNA, CDR2 YSLEER, per germline.

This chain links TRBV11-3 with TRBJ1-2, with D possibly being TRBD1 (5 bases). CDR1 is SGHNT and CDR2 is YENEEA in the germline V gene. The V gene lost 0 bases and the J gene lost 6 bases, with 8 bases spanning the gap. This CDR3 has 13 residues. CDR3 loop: CASSLEGTDGYTF. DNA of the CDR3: TGTGCCAGCAGCTTAGAGGGGACGGATGGCTACACCTTC.